This is a list of T cell receptor beta chains from one sample in a study of blood T cell repertoires in COVID-19. Some clones are missing from TCRdb's copy, which holds only in-frame ones; the method was immunoSEQ multiplex PCR. The data contain about 120,000 clones, about four fifths of them singletons. Sequencing was performed on peripheral blood. The receptors derive from a woman in her seventies with acute or convalescent COVID-19. Each CDR3 is given with its conserved first and last residue. The order of the fields is V gene, clone size, J gene, D gene, CDR3 protein, CDR3 DNA. A D gene is named only where the DNA matches it firmly. A clone size is listed for some rows: how often the clone was seen (once, few, many), or a class if it is expanded.

v_call: TRBV5-6; clone_size: -; j_call: TRBJ2-1; d_call: TRBD1; cdr3_aa: CASSFFTGQDRNEQFF; cdr3_nt: TGTGCCAGCAGCTTTTTTACCGGACAGGACCGAAATGAGCAGTTCTTC
v_call: TRBV19; clone_size: -; j_call: TRBJ1-2; d_call: -; cdr3_aa: CASSSTQGTGRYGYTF; cdr3_nt: TGTGCCAGTAGCAGCACACAGGGTACCGGCCGCTATGGCTACACCTTC
v_call: TRBV5-1; clone_size: -; j_call: TRBJ1-1; d_call: TRBD1; cdr3_aa: CASSLVGTGGYDEAFF; cdr3_nt: TGCGCCAGCAGCTTGGTGGGGACAGGGGGATATGATGAAGCTTTCTTT
v_call: TRBV3-1/TRBV3-2; clone_size: -; j_call: TRBJ2-3; d_call: TRBD1; cdr3_aa: CASSPTGFIDTQYF; cdr3_nt: TGTGCCAGCAGCCCGACAGGGTTCATAGATACGCAGTATTTT
v_call: TRBV4-3; clone_size: -; j_call: TRBJ2-1; d_call: TRBD2; cdr3_aa: CASSHAVRLADYNEQFF; cdr3_nt: TGCGCCAGCAGCCACGCCGTGAGACTAGCGGATTACAATGAGCAGTTCTTC
v_call: TRBV4-3; clone_size: -; j_call: TRBJ1-1; d_call: -; cdr3_aa: CASSQVPDSNTEAFF; cdr3_nt: TGCGCCAGCAGCCAAGTCCCCGACAGCAACACTGAAGCTTTCTTT
v_call: TRBV7-9; clone_size: -; j_call: TRBJ1-2; d_call: -; cdr3_aa: CASSLFGNGYTF; cdr3_nt: TGTGCCAGCAGCTTATTCGGTAATGGCTACACCTTC
v_call: TRBV30; clone_size: -; j_call: TRBJ2-1; d_call: TRBD2; cdr3_aa: CAWSDSGGELNEQFF; cdr3_nt: TGTGCCTGGAGTGATAGCGGGGGGGAGTTGAATGAGCAGTTCTTC
v_call: TRBV7-9; clone_size: once; j_call: TRBJ1-2; d_call: TRBD1; cdr3_aa: CASSPINGQGDYGYTF; cdr3_nt: TGTGCCAGCAGCCCTATTAACGGACAGGGGGACTATGGCTACACCTTC
v_call: TRBV19; clone_size: -; j_call: TRBJ1-6; d_call: TRBD1; cdr3_aa: CASTRTGPPNSPLHF; cdr3_nt: TGTGCCAGTACCCGGACAGGGCCGCCCAATTCACCCCTCCACTTT
v_call: TRBV5-4; clone_size: -; j_call: TRBJ1-2; d_call: -; cdr3_aa: CASSWGGREYGYTF; cdr3_nt: TGTGCCAGCAGCTGGGGGGGGCGAGAGTATGGCTACACCTTC
v_call: TRBV13; clone_size: -; j_call: TRBJ2-5; d_call: -; cdr3_aa: CASSLYGRAGDF; cdr3_nt: TGTGCCAGCAGCTTATACGGCAGGGCTGGGGACTTC
v_call: TRBV6-4; clone_size: once; j_call: TRBJ1-1; d_call: -; cdr3_aa: CASSENTNTEAFF; cdr3_nt: TGTGCCAGCAGTGAGAACACGAACACTGAAGCTTTCTTT
v_call: TRBV3-1/TRBV3-2; clone_size: -; j_call: TRBJ2-3; d_call: -; cdr3_aa: CASSQGQEWDTQYF; cdr3_nt: TGTGCCAGCAGCCAAGGGCAAGAATGGGATACGCAGTATTTT
v_call: TRBV20-1; clone_size: -; j_call: TRBJ2-2; d_call: TRBD2; cdr3_aa: CSASIARGLAGGFGGGELFF; cdr3_nt: TGCAGTGCTAGTATCGCCCGTGGGCTAGCGGGGGGATTCGGCGGCGGGGAGCTGTTTTTT
v_call: TRBV7-9; clone_size: -; j_call: TRBJ1-5; d_call: TRBD1; cdr3_aa: CASSLVPGQGNQPQHF; cdr3_nt: TGTGCCAGCAGCTTAGTCCCGGGACAGGGAAATCAGCCCCAGCATTTT
v_call: TRBV29-1; clone_size: -; j_call: TRBJ2-3; d_call: TRBD2; cdr3_aa: CSVEGLAGSTDTQYF; cdr3_nt: TGCAGCGTGGAGGGACTAGCCGGTAGCACAGATACGCAGTATTTT
v_call: TRBV19; clone_size: -; j_call: TRBJ1-6; d_call: TRBD1; cdr3_aa: CASSIGDRLNSPLHF; cdr3_nt: TGTGCCAGTAGTATAGGGGACAGACTTAATTCACCCCTCCACTTT
v_call: TRBV5-1; clone_size: -; j_call: TRBJ2-2; d_call: TRBD2; cdr3_aa: CASSFLSGGPNTGELFF; cdr3_nt: TGCGCCAGCAGCTTCCTTAGCGGGGGCCCGAACACCGGGGAGCTGTTTTTT
v_call: TRBV2; clone_size: -; j_call: TRBJ1-4; d_call: TRBD1; cdr3_aa: CASRWDSQNEKLFF; cdr3_nt: TGTGCCAGCAGATGGGACAGTCAGAATGAAAAACTGTTTTTT
v_call: TRBV27; clone_size: -; j_call: TRBJ2-1; d_call: TRBD2; cdr3_aa: CASSSSGGAHEQFF; cdr3_nt: TGTGCCAGCAGTTCTAGCGGGGGGGCACATGAGCAGTTCTTC
v_call: TRBV19; clone_size: -; j_call: TRBJ1-6; d_call: TRBD1; cdr3_aa: CASRGTGENSPLHF; cdr3_nt: TGTGCCAGCCGGGGGACAGGGGAAAACTCACCCCTCCACTTT
v_call: TRBV2; clone_size: -; j_call: TRBJ1-6; d_call: -; cdr3_aa: CASRRQTNSPLHF; cdr3_nt: TGTGCCAGCAGGAGACAGACGAATTCACCCCTCCACTTT
v_call: TRBV2; clone_size: -; j_call: TRBJ1-1; d_call: TRBD1; cdr3_aa: CATTGDSNTEAFF; cdr3_nt: TGTGCCACGACAGGGGACTCGAACACTGAAGCTTTCTTT
v_call: TRBV6-2/TRBV6-3; clone_size: -; j_call: TRBJ1-1; d_call: TRBD1; cdr3_aa: CASSGTGGFTEAFF; cdr3_nt: TGTGCCAGCAGTGGGACAGGGGGCTTCACTGAAGCTTTCTTT
v_call: TRBV11-3; clone_size: -; j_call: TRBJ2-3; d_call: TRBD1; cdr3_aa: CASSPGQGNTDTQYF; cdr3_nt: TGTGCCAGCAGCCCCGGACAGGGAAACACAGATACGCAGTATTTT
v_call: TRBV29-1; clone_size: -; j_call: TRBJ1-1; d_call: -; cdr3_aa: CSGGQTNTEAFF; cdr3_nt: TGCAGCGGCGGACAGACGAACACTGAAGCTTTCTTT
v_call: TRBV2; clone_size: -; j_call: TRBJ1-1; d_call: TRBD1; cdr3_aa: CASSGQGLTEAFF; cdr3_nt: TGTGCCAGCAGTGGACAGGGTTTGACTGAAGCTTTCTTT
v_call: TRBV6-5; clone_size: -; j_call: TRBJ1-1; d_call: -; cdr3_aa: CASSYEFSNTEAFF; cdr3_nt: TGTGCCAGCAGTTACGAGTTTAGTAACACTGAAGCTTTCTTT
v_call: TRBV11-1; clone_size: -; j_call: TRBJ1-4; d_call: -; cdr3_aa: CASSPGGVMNEKLFF; cdr3_nt: TGTGCCAGCAGCCCGGGGGGAGTGATGAATGAAAAACTGTTTTTT
v_call: TRBV6-2/TRBV6-3; clone_size: -; j_call: TRBJ2-1; d_call: -; cdr3_aa: CASSLLSGAYNEQFF; cdr3_nt: TGTGCCAGCAGTCTCTTAAGCGGAGCCTACAATGAGCAGTTCTTC
v_call: TRBV7-8; clone_size: -; j_call: TRBJ2-1; d_call: TRBD2; cdr3_aa: CASSSGTSGAYNEQFF; cdr3_nt: TGTGCCAGCAGCTCCGGGACTAGCGGGGCCTACAATGAGCAGTTCTTC
v_call: TRBV7-9; clone_size: -; j_call: TRBJ1-4; d_call: TRBD1; cdr3_aa: CASSPGQGQGEKLFF; cdr3_nt: TGTGCCAGCAGCCCGGGACAGGGTCAGGGTGAAAAACTGTTTTTT
v_call: TRBV6-1; clone_size: -; j_call: TRBJ1-2; d_call: -; cdr3_aa: CASSEAPGASYGYTF; cdr3_nt: TGTGCCAGCAGTGAAGCACCAGGGGCAAGCTATGGCTACACCTTC
v_call: TRBV5-4; clone_size: -; j_call: TRBJ1-2; d_call: -; cdr3_aa: CASSFDSFYGYTF; cdr3_nt: TGTGCCAGCAGCTTCGACAGTTTCTATGGCTACACCTTC
v_call: TRBV27; clone_size: few; j_call: TRBJ1-6; d_call: TRBD1; cdr3_aa: CASSRNRDRGQNSPLHF; cdr3_nt: TGTGCCAGCAGTCGGAACCGGGACAGGGGGCAAAATTCACCCCTCCACTTT
v_call: TRBV11-3; clone_size: -; j_call: TRBJ1-2; d_call: TRBD1; cdr3_aa: CASSPQLGQTDYGYTF; cdr3_nt: TGTGCCAGCAGCCCACAACTGGGACAGACTGACTATGGCTACACCTTC
v_call: TRBV30; clone_size: -; j_call: TRBJ1-2; d_call: TRBD1; cdr3_aa: CAWRWDRGSSGYTF; cdr3_nt: TGTGCCTGGAGGTGGGACAGGGGGTCTTCCGGCTACACCTTC
v_call: TRBV7-3; clone_size: -; j_call: TRBJ2-2; d_call: TRBD1; cdr3_aa: CASSLTRDRGTGELFF; cdr3_nt: TGTGCCAGCAGCTTAACCCGGGACAGGGGGACCGGGGAGCTGTTTTTT
v_call: TRBV27; clone_size: -; j_call: TRBJ1-1; d_call: TRBD1; cdr3_aa: CASRPQGAGAFF; cdr3_nt: TGTGCCAGCAGACCCCAGGGGGCCGGAGCTTTCTTT
v_call: TRBV19; clone_size: few; j_call: TRBJ2-3; d_call: TRBD2; cdr3_aa: CASNGRGGSTDTQYF; cdr3_nt: TGTGCCAGTAATGGGCGGGGGGGCTCCACAGATACGCAGTATTTT
v_call: TRBV18; clone_size: -; j_call: TRBJ1-2; d_call: TRBD1; cdr3_aa: CASAQGGHYGYTF; cdr3_nt: TGTGCCAGCGCCCAGGGGGGCCACTATGGCTACACCTTC
v_call: TRBV20-1; clone_size: -; j_call: TRBJ2-5; d_call: -; cdr3_aa: CGASRLGVRETQYF; cdr3_nt: TGCGGTGCTAGTCGACTAGGGGTAAGAGAGACCCAGTACTTC
v_call: TRBV3-1/TRBV3-2; clone_size: -; j_call: TRBJ1-4; d_call: -; cdr3_aa: CASSQTSRYNEKLFF; cdr3_nt: TGTGCCAGCAGCCAGACATCCAGGTATAATGAAAAACTGTTTTTT
v_call: TRBV20-1; clone_size: -; j_call: TRBJ2-5; d_call: -; cdr3_aa: CSARDLRAQYF; cdr3_nt: TGCAGTGCTAGAGACTTGCGGGCCCAGTACTTC
v_call: TRBV5-5; clone_size: -; j_call: TRBJ1-1; d_call: -; cdr3_aa: CASSLDGDTEAFF; cdr3_nt: TGTGCCAGCAGCTTGGACGGTGACACTGAAGCTTTCTTT
v_call: TRBV11-2; clone_size: -; j_call: TRBJ1-2; d_call: TRBD1; cdr3_aa: CASSSGTGDYGYTF; cdr3_nt: TGTGCCAGCAGCTCCGGGACAGGGGACTATGGCTACACCTTC
v_call: TRBV4-3; clone_size: -; j_call: TRBJ2-2; d_call: TRBD2; cdr3_aa: CASSQWKRGANTGELFF; cdr3_nt: TGCGCCAGCAGCCAATGGAAGCGGGGGGCAAACACCGGGGAGCTGTTTTTT
v_call: TRBV12-3/TRBV12-4; clone_size: few; j_call: TRBJ1-1; d_call: -; cdr3_aa: CASSLYVNTEAFF; cdr3_nt: TGTGCCAGCAGTTTATATGTGAACACTGAAGCTTTCTTT
v_call: TRBV5-6; clone_size: -; j_call: TRBJ1-3; d_call: -; cdr3_aa: CASSRDSHSGNTIYF; cdr3_nt: TGTGCCAGCAGCAGGGACTCCCACTCTGGAAACACCATATATTTT
v_call: TRBV13; clone_size: -; j_call: TRBJ1-4; d_call: -; cdr3_aa: CASSPGWSEKLFF; cdr3_nt: TGTGCCAGCAGCCCCGGCTGGAGTGAAAAACTGTTTTTT
v_call: TRBV6-5; clone_size: -; j_call: TRBJ1-4; d_call: -; cdr3_aa: CASSRLGEKLFF; cdr3_nt: TGTGCCAGCAGTCGGCTCGGGGAAAAACTGTTTTTT
v_call: TRBV6-5; clone_size: -; j_call: TRBJ2-1; d_call: TRBD1; cdr3_aa: CASSYSAGGNEQFF; cdr3_nt: TGTGCCAGCAGTTACTCCGCAGGGGGCAATGAGCAGTTCTTC
v_call: TRBV7-9; clone_size: few; j_call: TRBJ2-7; d_call: -; cdr3_aa: CASSLSFEQYF; cdr3_nt: TGTGCCAGCAGCTTATCCTTCGAGCAGTACTTC
v_call: TRBV21-1; clone_size: -; j_call: TRBJ1-1; d_call: -; cdr3_aa: CAPSVSGEAFF; cdr3_nt: TGTGCCCCCTCCGTATCGGGTGAAGCTTTCTTT
v_call: TRBV11-2; clone_size: -; j_call: TRBJ1-3; d_call: -; cdr3_aa: CASSLVENLINTIYF; cdr3_nt: TGTGCCAGCAGCTTAGTGGAGAACCTGATTAACACCATATATTTT